This T cell receptor (beta chain) is from a study of cytomegalovirus exposure and HLA in healthy donors (dated by TCRdb to 2015 to 2018). Regarding the study in general: An earlier analysis of 587 of the donors reported around 280 Gb of sequence data and 117 million unique TCR beta sequences obtained from approximately 180 million T cells. Typing coverage varied by locus: roughly 629-640 donors for A, B, C, DRB1 and DQB1; 500 to 550 for DQA1; around 570 for DPA1; about 450 for DPB1. Using immunosequencing, the study profiled T cell repertoires from 640 or so subjects and related those repertoires to cytomegalovirus serostatus. Alongside the repertoire data, information on donor age, sex, ethnicity and CMV serostatus was compiled. The study aimed to test whether cataloging public T cell receptors could reveal signatures of past pathogen exposure. Of the approximately 370 genotyped donors, 81% were placed in the genetic ancestry cluster associated with self-reported Caucasian donors. Because of strong linkage in the cohort, roughly five DR-DQ haplotypes were treated as single units for association and clustering. The study combined high-throughput TCR immunosequencing, statistical association of individual TCRs with disease status, and machine learning to predict cytomegalovirus infection status. Among several hundred genotyped donors of the cohort, an average of around 250,000 unique TCR beta nucleotide sequences was sequenced per donor, of which roughly 17% were non-productive. Along with the roughly 610-subject first cohort, a separate validation cohort of over a hundred different subjects was used. In an earlier analysis of more than 550 of the donors, high-throughput TCR beta sequencing was used to judge whether each TCR beta V gene segment behaved as functional or pseudogenic. Both class I and class II loci were covered by HLA typing, at four-digit resolution. Rather than drawing on any new phenotypic data, the later analysis identified candidate immune exposures from TCR beta sequences and the way those sequences occurred across donors. All discovery cohort repertoires had been generated using a single sequencing platform. An early release covering roughly 600 HLA-typed donors comprised about 290 gigabases of sequencing data and around 85 million unique TCR sequences. Genome-wide SNP genotypes for about 55% of the roughly 670 donors were used in a later genetic analysis, which treated that subset as a discovery cohort. To study patterns of TCR occurrence, a later analysis re-analyzed previously published TCR beta repertoires from 666 donors and added high-resolution HLA genotyping.

From the cysteine up to the phenylalanine, the CDR3 has a length of 14 residues. Only the CDR3 part of the read is kept: 42 bases, read in frame from the first base. CDR1 and CDR2 are read off the germline V gene as SGHAT and FQNNGV. Cut back by 5 bases and 4 bases, the V and J ends lie 12 bases apart. The cohort consisted of 600 to 750 healthy bone marrow donors. At the time of sampling, every cohort member was nominally healthy, though immune exposures that went unrecorded were likely present. The donor was CMV seropositive and belonged to the group of 250 to 300 seropositive cohort members. A peripheral blood sample was collected from each donor, and TCR beta sequencing was performed on peripheral blood mononuclear cells. Genomic DNA extraction from the blood cell samples was performed with the Qiagen DNeasy Blood Extraction Kit. Library prep was done by the immunoSEQ multiplex PCR assay. For the multiplex PCR, a mixture combining 60 forward primers for TCR Vbeta segments and 13 reverse primers for TCR Jbeta segments was used. The CDR3 region of rearranged TCR beta genes was amplified from genomic DNA by a multiplex PCR assay. The Illumina HiSeq System was used to sequence the amplified TCR beta libraries as 87-base-pair reads. As for the authors' bioinformatics: A later analysis counted tens of millions of unique TCR beta chains across the 550 to 700 repertoires, and around 9.9 million of these chains were shared by at least two donors. A nearest-neighbor algorithm error-corrected the raw reads and collapsed the reads into unique sequences, merging closely related sequences to remove PCR and sequencing errors. CDR3 sequences were aligned to IMGT reference sequences to assign V, D and J gene segments. For a sequence to be retained, at least a six-nucleotide match to both a V gene segment and a J gene segment was required. A rearrangement was called productive if the CDR3 had no stop codons and remained in frame with V and J, and every other rearrangement was called non-productive. Following IMGT convention, CDR3 was defined as the stretch from the second conserved V-encoded cysteine to the conserved J-encoded phenylalanine. The earlier analysis of 500 to 750 of the donors excluded any sequence lacking an unambiguous match to a single V gene segment. In an earlier analysis of approximately 590 of the donors, V segments were called functional above 56.7% productive rearrangements and were called segregating when the between-donor standard deviation exceeded 5%. A statistical classification framework was built for diagnosing cytomegalovirus status from the catalog of TCR beta chain sequences. A later analysis assigned V and J genes by comparing TCR nucleotide sequences with IMGT/GENE-DB human TR gene sequences. The TCRdist pipeline was used in a later analysis to assign CDR3 sequences and most-parsimonious VDJ recombination scenarios. A later analysis defined each TCR beta chain by its CDR3 amino acid sequence plus V-gene family, and excluded reads lacking a unique V-gene family. As a way to deal with suspected cross-contamination and a sequencing artifact, a later analysis dropped approximately 590 nucleotide sequences that were highly shared and had low generation probability. For each public chain, a later analysis derived a clonal expansion index from normalized ranks of inferred template counts within each repertoire. A later analysis computed generation probabilities with a VDJ recombination model fitted to out-of-frame rearrangements, and checked the results against IGoR. Hypergeometric tests were used in a later analysis to score TCR-TCR, TCR-HLA and TCR-CMV co-occurrence, with a repertoire-size bias correction applied to the TCR pairs. To estimate false discovery rates, a later analysis permuted the HLA or CMV assignments 20 times. In a later analysis, co-occurring TCRs were grouped with DBSCAN, and TCRdist sequence similarity was added when clustering was performed within HLA-allele-positive subsets. For co-occurrence clustering, repertoires with fewer than 30,000 or more than 120,000 public chains were excluded, along with roughly 5 repertoires with anomalous nucleotide sharing. TCRdb retrieved this table from immuneACCESS and kept in-frame rearrangements only. Not all clones are present; in checked studies, unresolved V genes account for under half, and no reason is known for the remainder. V and J calls and clone size are copied from that table; D and trimming were computed from the DNA. Present in this sample are over 150,000 clones, 68% of which were seen just once. Jointly, the top ten make up less than 5% of the sample.

What the authors observed across the whole study: In the study, roughly 160 TCR beta chains were listed as associated with cytomegalovirus. According to a later analysis, parvovirus B19, influenza, CMV and Epstein-Barr virus appeared linked to several top co-occurrence clusters. The authors suggested that the approach could potentially be generalized to other disease states and immunological phenotypes. A further reported finding was that TCR beta sequences accurately predicted the HLA-A and HLA-B alleles for most subjects in the first cohort. An association between a missense DCLRE1C variant and V-gene and J-gene trimming of TCR beta chains was found in a later genetic analysis and replicated in an independent cohort. Roughly uniform sequencing depth across donors was assumed in presence/absence analyses, although this assumption may not hold. Because HLA typing was unavailable for some donors at each locus, only the typed subset was used in association tests. Some IMGT-functional V segments, including TRBV6-2 and TRBV6-3, could not be told apart with the 87-base-pair reads, so those segments were excluded. In an earlier analysis of approximately 600 of the donors, most TCR beta V segments were observed in productive rearrangements about 87% or about 30% of the time, broadly matching IMGT annotations. The classifier was reported to diagnose cytomegalovirus status with high specificity and sensitivity in both the original and validation cohorts. A later analysis associated 16,951 TCR beta sequences with specific HLA alleles at a false discovery rate of 0.05. Most TCR sequences were observed very rarely across donors, whereas some public TCRs were present in many individuals. Correlated functional status among segregating V segments might be attributable to linkage disequilibrium, but an unknown experimental factor could not be ruled out. Compared with equally common non-associated chains, HLA-associated TCR beta chains in a later analysis were more clonally expanded and had lower generation probabilities. Because counts were too low, roughly 16 rarely observed V segments, including chromosome 9 orphons, were left out of the earlier analysis of 587 of the donors. Assigning TCR associations to individual alleles was difficult when HLA alleles, especially DR and DQ, strongly co-occurred. A cluster of highly shared sequence variants was judged likely to be a technical artifact of the sequencing pipeline. The only immune exposure information available for the cohort was CMV serostatus. This cohort had only TCR beta chains sequenced, and the lack of alpha or paired-chain data limited which features could be detected. According to a later genetic analysis, donors in an Asian-associated ancestry cluster had fewer N-insertions in productive TCRs than the approximately 630-donor mean. According to a later analysis, TCR association rates differed among HLA loci, with DRB1 alleles showing the most associated TCRs and HLA-C alleles showing the fewest. A later analysis found that most CMV-associated TCR beta chains appeared HLA-restricted, with HLA associations seemingly driven largely by CMV exposure. Three of the identified cytomegalovirus-associated TCR beta chains were confirmed in vitro to be specific for cytomegalovirus antigens.

Turning to this clone: The antigen this receptor binds is unknown. No quality values exist for individual bases; no much larger clone is one base distant.

This TCR derives from a woman aged 18-29 years in good health and CMV-seropositive. Sequenced: PBMCs. The chain was built from TRBV11-2 and TRBJ1-3; the D gene is perhaps TRBD1, from 6 matching bases. The nucleotides are TGTGCCAGCAGCCCGGGGGGGCTAGGAAACACCATATATTTT. Its protein reads: CASSPGGLGNTIYF.